Reported below is one T cell receptor beta chain. One junction end disagrees with the germline gene, perhaps due to a read error. One entry per CDR3 protein results from TCRdb running MiXCR on the 5' RACE reads. In the table there are about 5,800 distinct CDR3 sequences, 30% to 35% of which are singletons. Germline values: CDR1 LGHDT, CDR2 YNNKEL (reference sequence). This CDR3 spans 12 amino acids. Sequenced input: memory CD4+ T cells sorted from a lymph node. The subset denotes: memory CD4+ T cells, CD4+CD45RO+CD25-. This TCR was sampled from a female donor with breast cancer. The chain has TRBV3-1 and TRBJ2-4, with D tentatively TRBD1 (5 bases). CDR3 nucleotide sequence: TGTGCCAGCGGCCAGGGCAGAAACATTCAGTACTTC. It translates to CASGQGRNIQYF.